The 5 T cell receptor beta chains below were found in one sample sequenced in a study of identifying expanded T cells in peripheral blood. The repertoire was sequenced with immunoSEQ multiplex PCR; TCRdb's copy has only in-frame clones and lacks some. The profile shows about 91,000 clones, about nine tenths of them singletons. Sequenced input: blood. Every receptor here comes from a person aged 18 to 75 in good health.

This rearrangement joins TRBV5-1 to TRBJ2-1; perhaps TRBD2 as D (6 bases). The CDR3 spans 13 residues. V was pared by 3 bases and J by 4 bases, with 8 bases between. Germline-derived CDR1 and CDR2 are SGHRS and YFSETQ. In nucleotides, the CDR3 is TGCGCCAGCAGCTCCAGCGGGTACAATGAGCAGTTCTTC. Translated, it gives CASSSSGYNEQFF.

The chain carries TRBV7-9 and TRBJ2-7; 9 nucleotides match TRBD1. V shed 5 bases and J 6 bases; nucleotides not matched to a gene: 5. Looked up from germline, CDR1 is SEHNR and CDR2 is FQNEAQ (reference sequence). The CDR3 is 13 amino acids. The CDR3 protein is CASSKDRGIEQYF. CDR3 in DNA: TGTGCCAGCAGCAAGGACAGGGGCATCGAGCAGTACTTC.

This chain uses TRBV28 with TRBJ2-5, with 11 nucleotides matching TRBD2. The V gene end was trimmed by 5 bases and the J gene end by 4 bases; junction bases not matched to a gene: 12. The CDR3 loop spans 17 amino acids. The germline V gene encodes CDR1 MDHEN and CDR2 SYDVKM. CDR3: CASSPTSGRWGGETQYF. For the CDR3, the DNA is TGTGCCAGCAGTCCAACTAGCGGGAGATGGGGTGGAGAGACCCAGTACTTC.

The sample holds one count of this clone. V is TRBV5-4 and J is TRBJ2-7; unclear D gene. This CDR3 contains 16 residues. Germline V lookup: CDR1 SGHNT, CDR2 YYREEE (reference sequence). With 0 bases removed from V and 0 bases from J, the gap between germline ends came to 13 bases. The CDR3 sequence: CASSLEGTQRSYEQYF. The CDR3 nucleotides are TGTGCCAGCAGCTTGGAGGGTACTCAACGCTCCTACGAGCAGTACTTC.

The CDR3 region has the DNA TGTGCCAGCAGTATCCAGCTGACGCTAGCTTATTCAGATACGCAGTATTTT. It is translated as CASSIQLTLAYSDTQYF. The gene calls are TRBV5-6 and TRBJ2-3, with D tentatively TRBD2 (5 bases). This CDR3 has 17 amino acids. Germline lookup yields CDR1 SGHDT and CDR2 YYEEEE. Trimming stripped 5 bases from V and 4 bases from J, with 23 bases between.